The next 14 T cell receptor beta chains were all read from a single sample in a study of blood T cell repertoires in COVID-19. Assay: immunoSEQ multiplex PCR; the TCRdb copy retains only in-frame clones and omits some. This table has about 220,000 clones, approximately 83% appearing once. The sequenced sample was peripheral blood. The receptors derive from a woman aged 25 to 45 who had recovered from COVID-19.

V is TRBV29-1 and J is TRBJ1-2; D perhaps matches TRBD1 (5 bases). The germline V gene encodes CDR1 SQVTM and CDR2 ANQGSEA. Trimming cost V 6 bases and J 2 bases, with 13 bases left between them. The CDR3 consists of 13 residues. The CDR3 region has the DNA TGCAGCGTCCCCCCTCAGGGAAACTATGGCTACACCTTC. Translation gives CSVPPQGNYGYTF.

The J gene is TRBJ2-4, the V gene TRBV9; D remains unclear. The CDR3 contains 15 residues. V shed 4 bases and J shed 5 bases, with 16 bases lying between them. Per germline, CDR1 SGDLS and CDR2 YYNGEE. The CDR3 spells CASSRSGHDQNIQYF. CDR3 DNA sequence: TGTGCCAGCAGCCGTTCTGGGCACGACCAAAACATTCAGTACTTC.

The rearrangement links TRBV9 to TRBJ2-2; 8 positions match TRBD2. The CDR3 length is 16 residues. V gave up 0 bases and J gave up 1 base; unmatched junction bases: 2. Germline-derived CDR1 and CDR2 are SGDLS and YYNGEE. This CDR3 reads CASSVATSGNTGELFF. The CDR3 DNA follows: TGTGCCAGCAGCGTAGCCACTAGCGGGAACACCGGGGAGCTGTTTTTT.

The chain carries TRBV9 and TRBJ2-7; TRBD1 agrees at 9 bases. The V gene's germline CDR1 is SGDLS and CDR2 YYNGEE. V lost 0 bases and J lost 6; bases outside the gene matches: 4. The CDR3 length is 14 residues. In nucleotides, the CDR3 is TGTGCCAGCAGCGTAGCGGGACAGGGAACCGAGCAGTACTTC. Translating gives CASSVAGQGTEQYF. The whole variable domain, remainder taken from reference TRBV9 and TRBJ2-7, is DSGVTQTPKHLITATGQRVTLRCSPRSGDLSVYWYQQSLDQGLQFLIQYYNGEERAKGNILERFSAQQFPDLHSELNLSSLELGDSALYFCASSVAGQGTEQYFGPGTRLTVT.

This chain joins TRBV18 and TRBJ1-2; maybe TRBD1 (5 bases). The CDR3 extends over 14 amino acids. The germline gives CDR1 KGHSH, CDR2 LQKENI. V gave up 0 bases and J gave up 8 bases, with 13 bases separating them. The CDR3 is CASSPPHRLNGYTF. The DNA of the CDR3 is TGTGCCAGCTCACCACCGCACAGGCTTAACGGCTACACCTTC.

The genes are TRBV2 and TRBJ1-2; unclear D gene. CDR1 and CDR2 (germline): SNHLY, FYNNEI. The CDR3 has 15 residues. V lost 4 bases to trimming and J lost 4 bases, with 16 bases between them. The CDR3 reads CASSAEGRSRYGYTF. The CDR3, as DNA: TGTGCCAGCAGTGCCGAAGGGAGGTCCCGCTATGGCTACACCTTC.

This chain uses TRBV19 with TRBJ1-5, with 7 bases that match TRBD1. CDR1 LNHDA and CDR2 SQIVND come from the germline V gene (reference sequence). This CDR3 has 14 amino acids. V shed 4 bases and J 7 bases; nucleotides not matched to a gene: 7. The DNA of the CDR3 is TGTGCCAGTAGTACCCGACAGGGAGGACAGCCCCAGCATTTT. It is translated as CASSTRQGGQPQHF.

CDR3 residues: CASSLDWGDAGLDTEQFF. The CDR3 DNA follows: TGTGCCAGCAGCTTAGATTGGGGAGATGCGGGACTAGATACTGAGCAGTTCTTC. The genes are TRBV11-2 and TRBJ2-1, with TRBD2 matching over 8 bases. With 0 bases clipped from V and 9 bases from J, the junction kept 16 bases outside the gene matches. CDR1 is SGHAT, CDR2 FQNNGV, per germline. The CDR3 runs 18 residues.

This rearrangement joins TRBV4-2 to TRBJ1-3; D gene ambiguous. V lost 2 bases and J 4 bases, leaving 12 bases between the germline ends. This CDR3 has 15 residues. The germline CDR1 and CDR2 sequences are LGHNA and YNFKEQ. The CDR3, as DNA: TGTGCCAGCAGCCAATCAGTTCCCATCGGAAACACCATATATTTT. As protein: CASSQSVPIGNTIYF.

This chain connects TRBV9 to TRBJ2-5; D gene uncertain. Germline CDR1 and CDR2: SGDLS and YYNGEE. The germline V and J ends were trimmed by 0 bases and 1 base, with 7 bases remaining between them. The CDR3 has 14 amino acids. DNA of the CDR3: TGTGCCAGCAGCGTAGAAGCTTTCCAAGAGACCCAGTACTTC. It codes for CASSVEAFQETQYF. The whole variable domain, filled in from reference TRBV9 and TRBJ2-5, reads DSGVTQTPKHLITATGQRVTLRCSPRSGDLSVYWYQQSLDQGLQFLIQYYNGEERAKGNILERFSAQQFPDLHSELNLSSLELGDSALYFCASSVEAFQETQYFGPGTRLLVL.

The CDR3 protein is CASSLSLTKQETQYF. The CDR3 DNA reads TGTGCCAGCAGCTTATCCCTCACTAAACAAGAGACCCAGTACTTC. V is TRBV7-2 and J is TRBJ2-5, with D unclear. The ends were cut back, 2 bases at V and 2 bases at J, with 12 bases in the middle. The V gene's germline CDR1 is SGHTA and CDR2 FQGNSA. This CDR3 has 15 amino acids.

This clone has just one count. The chain uses TRBV7-9 and TRBJ2-1, with D maybe TRBD1 (6 bases). With 5 bases removed from V and 8 bases from J, the gap between germline ends came to 13 bases. This CDR3 is 13 amino acids long. From germline, CDR1 is SEHNR and CDR2 FQNEAQ (reference sequence). The CDR3 loop reads CASSPLDRHEQFF. The CDR3 nucleotides read TGTGCCAGCAGCCCACTTGACAGGCATGAGCAGTTCTTC.

The chain joins TRBV3-1 (or the pseudogene TRBV3-2) to TRBJ2-1, with D possibly matching TRBD1 (6 bases). The CDR3 has 15 residues. CDR1 LGHDT and CDR2 YNNKEL come from the germline V gene (reference sequence). Trimming took off 3 bases at V and 6 bases at J, with 15 bases between the two ends. The CDR3 sequence is CASSQGWGPGNEQFF. The DNA for the CDR3 is TGTGCCAGCAGCCAGGGGTGGGGGCCGGGCAATGAGCAGTTCTTC.

The chain recombines TRBV19 with TRBJ1-6, with D unresolved. Trimming left V 4 bases short and J 0 bases short, with 7 bases between. This CDR3 has 15 amino acids. The germline gives CDR1 LNHDA, CDR2 SQIVND (reference sequence). CDR3 DNA: TGTGCCAGTAGTAGACTGAGCTCCTATAATTCACCCCTCCACTTT. Translation: CASSRLSSYNSPLHF.